This TCR beta chain was found in a study of regulatory T cells in long-lasting Graves disease. The V gene's germline CDR1 is SGHAT and CDR2 FQNNGV. V was shortened by 3 bases and J by 4 bases, with 12 bases between the two germline ends. CDR3 length equals 15 residues. The table lists this clonotype with many counts. Time point: newly diagnosed GD, antithyroid drugs for less than 3 months. The authors made the TCR library using RNA they extracted from PBMCs. iRepertoire HTBI primers and Arm-PCR of CDR3 regions built TCR beta libraries. One entry per CDR3 protein, called by TCRdb with MiXCR from the multiplex PCR reads. The sample records roughly 520,000 distinct CDR3 sequences, around 11% being singletons. The same sample was also used in a study of T cells in Graves' hyperthyroidism and ophthalmopathy.

This chain joins TRBV11-2 and TRBJ2-2, with D unclear. The material was peripheral blood mononuclear cells (PBMCs), obtained at new diagnosis, from a patient treated with antithyroid drugs. The TCR originated in a woman aged 30 to 39 with Graves disease. CDR3 loop: CASSFRNPSTGELFF. In DNA form, the CDR3 reads TGTGCCAGCAGCTTCCGGAACCCGAGCACCGGGGAGCTGTTTTTT.